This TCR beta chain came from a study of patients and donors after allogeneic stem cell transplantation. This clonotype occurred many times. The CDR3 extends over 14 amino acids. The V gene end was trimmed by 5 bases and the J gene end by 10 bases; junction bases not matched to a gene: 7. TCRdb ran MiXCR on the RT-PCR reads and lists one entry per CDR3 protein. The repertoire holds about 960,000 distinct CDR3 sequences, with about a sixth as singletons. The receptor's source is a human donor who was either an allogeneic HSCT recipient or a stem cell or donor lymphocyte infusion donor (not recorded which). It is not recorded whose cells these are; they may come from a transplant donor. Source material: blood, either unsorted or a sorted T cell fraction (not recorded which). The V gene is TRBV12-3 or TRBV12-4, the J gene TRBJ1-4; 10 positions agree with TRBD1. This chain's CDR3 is CASSPSDRGAKLFF. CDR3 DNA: TGTGCCAGCAGTCCCTCGGACAGGGGGGCAAAACTGTTTTTT.